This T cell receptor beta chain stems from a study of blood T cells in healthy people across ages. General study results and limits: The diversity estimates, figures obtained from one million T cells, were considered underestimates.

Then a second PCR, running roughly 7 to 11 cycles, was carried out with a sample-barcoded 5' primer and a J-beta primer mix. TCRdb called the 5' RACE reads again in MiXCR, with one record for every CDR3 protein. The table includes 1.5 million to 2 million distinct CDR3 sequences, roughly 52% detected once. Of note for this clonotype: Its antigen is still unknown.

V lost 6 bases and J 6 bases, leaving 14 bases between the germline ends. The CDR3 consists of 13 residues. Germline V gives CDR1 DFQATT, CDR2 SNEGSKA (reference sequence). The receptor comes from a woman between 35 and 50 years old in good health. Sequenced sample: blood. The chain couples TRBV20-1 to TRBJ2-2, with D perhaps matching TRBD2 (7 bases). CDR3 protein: CSAPGGGAGELFF. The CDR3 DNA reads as TGCAGTGCCCCTGGGGGGGGCGCCGGGGAGCTGTTTTTT.